The 26 T cell receptor beta chains reported below all come from one sample, sequenced in a study of spatial heterogeneity in lung cancer (dated by TCRdb to about 2019). This sample's time point label indicates: blood at routine non-recurrence follow-up after resection. Preparation of the library involved 5' RACE. The sample was run on a NextSeq 500. TCRdb cleaned the public reads at Q25 with fastp, built clones with MiXCR and kept in-frame beta chains. Rows matching on CDR3 protein sequence are summarized as one entry with the most common DNA and genes. The sample has over 15,000 distinct CDR3 sequences on record, over 8.5% of them singletons. The ten largest clones capture around 21% of the sample. The sample consisted of PBMCs, taken at follow-up. The origin of the receptors is a male donor with early-stage non-small cell lung cancer.

This clonotype was detected ten times or more. The chain recombines TRBV28 with TRBJ2-7; 9 nucleotides align to TRBD2. The CDR3 runs 14 residues. The V and J ends lost 6 bases and 1 base, in that order; junction bases with no gene match: 4. Per the germline V gene, CDR1 is MDHEN and CDR2 is SYDVKM. The CDR3 DNA follows: TGTGCCAGCAGCTCCAGCGGGAGGTCCTACGAGCAGTACTTC. It encodes CASSSSGRSYEQYF.

This clonotype was seen at least ten times. This chain joins TRBV10-2 and TRBJ2-1; 10 nucleotides match TRBD2. Germline V gives CDR1 WSHSY, CDR2 SAAADI. The CDR3 covers 16 residues. With V trimmed by 6 bases and J by 6 bases, 11 bases remained unmatched. CDR3 residues: CASSPSTSGLVNEQFF. Written as DNA, the CDR3 is TGCGCCAGCAGCCCGTCGACTAGCGGGTTGGTCAATGAGCAGTTCTTC.

This clonotype was counted at least ten times. The chain is built from TRBV9 and TRBJ1-2, with unresolved D. CDR1 and CDR2 from the germline V gene are SGDLS and YYNGEE. The CDR3 has 14 amino acids. V lost 0 bases and J lost 4, with 10 bases in between. The CDR3 here is CASSVAPEAYGYTF. CDR3 sequence (DNA): TGTGCCAGCAGCGTAGCTCCAGAGGCCTATGGCTACACCTTC.

This clonotype appeared a few times. This sequence joins TRBV20-1 and TRBJ1-1; D gene ambiguous. Germline CDR1 and CDR2: DFQATT and SNEGSKA (reference sequence). The V end was cut by 6 bases, the J end by 6 bases, with 17 bases between. CDR3 length: 13 residues. DNA of the CDR3: TGCAGTGCCCTCCGGCAGGTACACTCTGAAGCTTTCTTT. Amino acid sequence: CSALRQVHSEAFF.

By frequency in the sample, this clonotype is medium-sized (0.01 to 0.1%). The chain is built from TRBV11-2 and TRBJ2-3; D unclear. Trimming took off 0 bases at V and 5 bases at J, with 9 bases between the two ends. Germline V gene lookup returns CDR1 SGHAT and CDR2 FQNNGV. This CDR3 spans 14 amino acids. The CDR3 reads CASSLDWAVDTQYF. DNA of the CDR3: TGTGCCAGCAGCTTAGATTGGGCAGTAGATACGCAGTATTTT. Using reference TRBV11-2 and TRBJ2-3 for the parts outside the CDR3, the full variable domain is EAGVAQSPRYKIIEKRQSVAFWCNPISGHATLYWYQQILGQGPKLLIQFQNNGVVDDSQLPKDRFSAERLKGVDSTLKIQPAKLEDSAVYLCASSLDWAVDTQYFGPGTRLTVL.

This clonotype has at least ten counts. J is TRBJ1-2 and V is TRBV27; 8 nucleotides match TRBD1. CDR3 size: 15 residues. Germline values: CDR1 MNHEY, CDR2 SMNVEV (reference sequence). The trim removed 2 bases at V and 3 bases at J, leaving 5 bases unmatched. For the CDR3, the DNA is TGTGCCAGCAGTTTAAGCCAGGGGGCACACTATGGCTACACCTTC. This sequence encodes CASSLSQGAHYGYTF.

Many counts were recorded for this clonotype. This rearrangement joins TRBV20-1 to TRBJ1-5; D gene uncertain. Germline values: CDR1 DFQATT, CDR2 SNEGSKA (reference sequence). V gave up 3 bases and J gave up 6 bases, with 12 bases separating them. The CDR3 covers 13 residues. This chain's CDR3 is CSASSEASQPQHF. Written as DNA, the CDR3 is TGCAGTGCTAGTTCCGAGGCCAGTCAGCCCCAGCATTTT.

Ten or more counts support this clonotype. The rearrangement joins TRBV28 to TRBJ1-5; D ambiguous. The length of the CDR3 is 14 residues. The germline gives CDR1 MDHEN, CDR2 SYDVKM. The V gene lost 6 bases and the J gene lost 1 base, with 10 bases spanning the gap. Here the CDR3 DNA reads TGTGCCAGCAGCCTAACAGAAAGCAATCAGCCCCAGCATTTT. Translation gives CASSLTESNQPQHF.

This clonotype came up many times. The rearrangement uses TRBV3-1 and TRBJ2-7, with D perhaps TRBD2 (6 bases). Germline V lookup: CDR1 LGHDT, CDR2 YNNKEL (reference sequence). The CDR3 is 12 amino acids. Trimming removed 4 bases at V and 4 bases at J, with 8 bases between. CDR3 nucleotides: TGTGCCAGCAGCCGGGACTTTTACGAGCAGTACTTC. It translates to CASSRDFYEQYF.

At least ten counts were recorded for this clonotype. As DNA, the CDR3 is TGTGCCAGCAATGCTAGGACAGGGTTCACTGAAGCTTTCTTT. Translated, it gives CASNARTGFTEAFF. The V gene is TRBV2, the J gene TRBJ1-1, with TRBD1 matching 8 bases. CDR1 and CDR2 from the germline V gene are SNHLY and FYNNEI. The CDR3 spans 14 residues. J lost 4 bases, V lost 7 bases, and 8 bases had no gene match.

This clonotype was observed many times. The chain couples TRBV12-3 or TRBV12-4 to TRBJ1-1; 10 nucleotides agree with TRBD1. The CDR3 has 15 residues. V dropped 4 bases and J dropped 2; count of bases not matched to a gene: 4. This chain's CDR3 is CASSSTGGPNTEAFF. As DNA, the CDR3 is TGTGCCAGCAGTTCGACAGGGGGCCCTAACACTGAAGCTTTCTTT.

This clonotype was seen many times. The J gene is TRBJ2-7, the V gene TRBV11-2, with 10 bases lining up with TRBD2. The V gene end was trimmed by 5 bases and the J gene end by 3 bases; junction bases not matched to a gene: 7. This CDR3 comprises 15 residues. Per germline, CDR1 SGHAT and CDR2 FQNNGV. CDR3 nucleotide sequence: TGTGCCAGCAGCCGCCAAGCGGGGGGGCACTACGAGCAGTACTTC. It encodes CASSRQAGGHYEQYF.

This clonotype is medium-sized (0.01 to 0.1%). V usage is TRBV11-2 and J usage is TRBJ2-7, with 8 bases matching TRBD1. Germline V gene lookup returns CDR1 SGHAT and CDR2 FQNNGV. This CDR3 comprises 14 residues. The trim removed 5 bases at V and 3 bases at J, leaving 6 bases unmatched. The CDR3 nucleotides are TGTGCCAGCAGCCCCCGGACAGGGAACTACGAGCAGTACTTC. This encodes CASSPRTGNYEQYF.

This clonotype occurred many times. V usage is TRBV7-9 and J usage is TRBJ1-4, with TRBD1 identical over 8 bases. J lost 2 bases, V lost 5 bases, and 10 bases had no gene match. Germline V gene sequence: CDR1 SEHNR, CDR2 FQNEAQ (reference sequence). There are 17 residues in the CDR3. The CDR3 DNA reads as TGTGCCAGCAGCGTCGATTACAGGGGGGCGACTAATGAAAAACTGTTTTTT. As protein: CASSVDYRGATNEKLFF.

The sample holds a few counts of this clonotype. The chain recombines TRBV4-3 with TRBJ2-7; D uncertain. Germline V CDR1 and CDR2: LGHNA, YSLEER. There are 14 residues in the CDR3. V was clipped by 4 bases and J by 0 bases, with 10 bases between them. CDR3 sequence (DNA): TGCGCCAGCAGCCTCCTGACAAACTCCTACGAGCAGTACTTC. Its translation: CASSLLTNSYEQYF.

The sample holds many counts of this clonotype. The CDR3 loop is CASSESLTGFSTDTQYF. The DNA of the CDR3 is TGTGCCAGCAGTGAATCTTTGACAGGGTTTAGCACAGATACGCAGTATTTT. The chain recombines TRBV2 with TRBJ2-3, with 7 bases lining up with TRBD1. Per the germline V gene, CDR1 is SNHLY and CDR2 is FYNNEI. J lost 0 bases, V lost 2 bases, and 8 bases had no gene match. The CDR3 covers 17 residues. The full variable domain, rest sourced from reference TRBV2 and TRBJ2-3, is EPEVTQTPSHQVTQMGQEVILRCVPISNHLYFYWYRQILGQKVEFLVSFYNNEISEKSEIFDDQFSVERPDGSNFTLKIRSTKLEDSAMYFCASSESLTGFSTDTQYFGPGTRLTVL.

This clonotype was seen many times. The rearrangement links TRBV20-1 to TRBJ2-1; possible D gene TRBD2, 5 bases. This CDR3 contains 14 residues. The V gene lost 0 bases and the J gene lost 3 bases, with 9 bases spanning the gap. CDR1 and CDR2 from the germline V gene are DFQATT and SNEGSKA (reference sequence). The CDR3 coding sequence is TGCAGTGCTAGAGAGACTCGGGACTACAATGAGCAGTTCTTC. This translates into CSARETRDYNEQFF.

The chain joins TRBV12-3 or TRBV12-4 to TRBJ2-7; weak D call: TRBD2 (6 bases). This CDR3 is 13 amino acids long. V lost 2 bases and J 6 bases, leaving 11 bases between the germline ends. The CDR3 bases are TGTGCCAGCAGTTTATGGGGGGAACCCGAGCAGTACTTC. Amino acid sequence: CASSLWGEPEQYF.

By its share, this clonotype is medium-sized. This chain connects TRBV6-6 to TRBJ2-5, with 9 bases lining up with TRBD2. The junction had 3 bases not matched to a gene; V was cut back by 2 bases and J by 5 bases. CDR1 is MNHNY, CDR2 SVGAGI, per germline (reference sequence). This CDR3 contains 14 residues. The CDR3 sequence is CASSYRTSVETQYF. The CDR3 DNA reads TGTGCCAGCAGTTACCGGACTAGCGTCGAGACCCAGTACTTC.

Judged by abundance, this clonotype is medium-sized. The gene calls are TRBV5-6 and TRBJ1-1; D remains unclear. Germline V CDR1 and CDR2: SGHDT, YYEEEE. Deletions cut 3 bases from V and 3 bases from J, with 6 bases between. The CDR3 consists of 12 residues. The CDR3 DNA reads as TGTGCCAGCAGCTCCGGGTACACTGAAGCTTTCTTT. It encodes CASSSGYTEAFF. The full variable domain, its missing parts supplied by reference TRBV5-6 and TRBJ1-1, is DAGVTQSPTHLIKTRGQQVTLRCSPKSGHDTVSWYQQALGQGPQFIFQYYEEEERQRGNFPDRFSGHQFPNYSSELNVNALLLGDSALYLCASSSGYTEAFFGQGTRLTVV.

The J gene is TRBJ2-3, the V gene TRBV6-6; 7 nucleotides match TRBD1. CDR3 length: 17 amino acids. With V trimmed by 4 bases and J by 0 bases, 10 bases remained unmatched. Germline CDR1 is MNHNY and CDR2 is SVGAGI (reference sequence). CDR3 in amino acids: CASSFTSTGWSTDTQYF. The CDR3 nucleotides read TGTGCCAGCAGTTTCACATCGACAGGGTGGAGCACAGATACGCAGTATTTT.

This clonotype was found a few times. The chain is built from TRBV27 and TRBJ2-3; 10 bases fit TRBD2. The V segment lost 5 bases and the J segment 4 bases; nucleotides outside the gene matches: 6. The germline V gene encodes CDR1 MNHEY and CDR2 SMNVEV (reference sequence). The CDR3 is 15 residues long. The CDR3 region has the DNA TGTGCCAGCAGTCCGGGACTAGCGCGGGCAGATACGCAGTATTTT. Its translation is CASSPGLARADTQYF.

This clonotype was detected ten times or more. The rearrangement links TRBV11-2 to TRBJ1-2; tentative D call: TRBD1 (5 bases). Germline V CDR1 and CDR2: SGHAT, FQNNGV. The CDR3 sequence is 12 residues long. Deletions cut 2 bases from V and 7 bases from J, with 8 bases between. In DNA form, the CDR3 reads TGTGCCAGCAGCTTAAGCAGGGCTGGCTACACCTTC. This sequence encodes CASSLSRAGYTF.

This clonotype was detected ten times or more. The V call is TRBV2, the J call TRBJ1-2, with D unclear. Per the germline V gene, CDR1 is SNHLY and CDR2 is FYNNEI. This CDR3 contains 13 residues. V was clipped by 7 bases and J by 2 bases, with 11 bases between them. The CDR3 coding sequence is TGTGCCAGCATCGAACGACAAAACTATGGCTACACCTTC. Translated, it gives CASIERQNYGYTF.

This clonotype was observed many times. CDR3 sequence (DNA): TGTGCCAGCTCACGGGACAGGGGGCTAGTTCCGAACACTGAAGCTTTCTTT. Its translation: CASSRDRGLVPNTEAFF. The chain carries TRBV18 and TRBJ1-1, with 12 bases lining up with TRBD1. This CDR3 contains 17 residues. Germline V gene lookup returns CDR1 KGHSH and CDR2 LQKENI. V shed 4 bases, J shed 1 base, and the junction held 7 bases outside the gene matches.

This clonotype is labeled medium-sized. V is TRBV7-2 and J is TRBJ2-7, with a possible D match to TRBD2 (5 bases). Germline lookup yields CDR1 SGHTA and CDR2 FQGNSA. The CDR3 runs to 14 residues. Trimming took 5 bases from V and 1 from J, leaving 12 bases between them. CDR3 protein: CASSVGRGSYEQYF. The CDR3 nucleotides are TGTGCCAGCAGCGTGGGTCGGGGATCCTACGAGCAGTACTTC.